Included here is one TCR beta chain sequence, with context. Its specificity is unknown. Assay used: immunoSEQ multiplex PCR; TCRdb lists only in-frame clones, some missing. Of about 2.1 million clones listed, around 93% were seen once; the top ten hold 1.5% to 2%. These data come from a study of shared clonotypes between healthy human individuals. Study background: The cohort had a couple of women and a few men, ages 18 to 49. Study results and limitations: What naive subsets generally showed was a larger estimated richness than memory subsets showed.

The V end lost 3 bases, the J end lost 2 bases, and 16 bases lay between the germline ends. Germline loops: CDR1 SGHNT, CDR2 YYREEE (reference sequence). CDR3 length equals 16 residues. In the naive CD8 group, cells lacked CD45RO and were positively selected for CCR7, so terminally differentiated effector memory CD45RA+ cells were left out. Caucasian adults residing in Nashville, Tennessee made up all the donors. The rearrangement joins TRBV5-4 to TRBJ2-3; D is possibly TRBD2 (6 bases). This clonotype originated in a man between 18 and 29 years old in good health. Some clones in this sample may be carry-over from other donors' samples. Sequenced input: naive CD8+ T cells from PBMCs. The CDR3 sequence is CASSSLGGTSTDTQYF. The CDR3 DNA sequence: TGTGCCAGCAGCTCCTTGGGCGGGACCTCCACAGATACGCAGTATTTT. The full variable domain, completed using reference TRBV5-4 and TRBJ2-3, is ETGVTQSPTHLIKTRGQQVTLRCSSQSGHNTVSWYQQALGQGPQFIFQYYREEENGRGNFPPRFSGLQFPNYSSELNVNALELDDSALYLCASSSLGGTSTDTQYFGPGTRLTVL.